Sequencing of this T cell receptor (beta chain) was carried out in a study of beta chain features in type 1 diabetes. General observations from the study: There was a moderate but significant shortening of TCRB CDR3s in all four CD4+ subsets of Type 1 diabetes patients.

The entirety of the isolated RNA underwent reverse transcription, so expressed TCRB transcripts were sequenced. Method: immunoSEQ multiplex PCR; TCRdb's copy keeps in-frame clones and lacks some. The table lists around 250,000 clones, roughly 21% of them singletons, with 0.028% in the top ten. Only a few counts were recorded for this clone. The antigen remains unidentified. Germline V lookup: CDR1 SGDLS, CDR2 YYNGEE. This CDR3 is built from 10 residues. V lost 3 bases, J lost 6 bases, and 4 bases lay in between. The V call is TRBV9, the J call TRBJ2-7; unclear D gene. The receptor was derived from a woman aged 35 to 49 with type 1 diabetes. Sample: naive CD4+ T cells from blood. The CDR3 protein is CASSEPEQYF. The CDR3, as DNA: TGTGCCAGCAGCGAGCCCGAGCAGTACTTC.